The 18 T cell receptor beta chains reported below all come from one sample, sequenced in a study of T cell repertoires in cytomegalovirus infection. These receptors are not linked to any known antigen. TCRdb re-called the reads with MiXCR, one entry per CDR3 protein. The table has about 89,000 distinct CDR3 sequences, over 25% seen once. Sequencing used CD8+ T cells from cultured PBMCs, obtained from culture after CMV antigen stimulation. These receptor sequences come from a human donor in good health (CMV status not recorded). Some clones in this sample may be carry-over from other donors' samples.

This chain links TRBV20-1 with TRBJ2-5; the D is unclear. Germline CDR1 and CDR2: DFQATT and SNEGSKA (reference sequence). V was pared by 0 bases and J by 4 bases, with 15 bases between. The CDR3 runs 15 residues. This CDR3 is CSARDRPSATETQYF. In DNA form, the CDR3 reads TGCAGTGCTAGAGATCGCCCTTCCGCAACAGAGACCCAGTACTTC.

The chain is built from TRBV20-1 and TRBJ1-5; D uncertain. CDR3 length: 12 amino acids. Germline V gene lookup returns CDR1 DFQATT and CDR2 SNEGSKA (reference sequence). CDR3 amino acids: CSGARVRQPQHF. As DNA, the CDR3 is TGCAGCGGAGCCCGGGTTCGTCAGCCCCAGCATTTT.

In its sample, this clonotype was seen a few times. The chain has TRBV7-9 and TRBJ2-5, with 10 bases identical to TRBD2. The CDR3 is made up of 15 amino acids. Germline V gene sequence: CDR1 SEHNR, CDR2 FQNEAQ (reference sequence). V gave up 3 bases and J gave up 5 bases; unmatched junction bases: 6. The CDR3 loop is CASSLGTSDSETQYF. The CDR3 DNA reads as TGTGCCAGCAGCTTGGGGACTAGCGATTCTGAGACCCAGTACTTC.

This sequence joins TRBV19 and TRBJ1-1; 7 nucleotides match TRBD1. This CDR3 comprises 13 residues. V was clipped by 8 bases and J by 4 bases; unmatched bases: 7. Germline-derived CDR1 and CDR2 are LNHDA and SQIVND (reference sequence). Written as DNA, the CDR3 is TGTGCCAGTCGACAGGGTGGGAGCACTGAAGCTTTCTTT. This gives the protein CASRQGGSTEAFF.

The gene calls are TRBV11-2 and TRBJ2-1; 13 positions match TRBD2. V dropped 3 bases and J dropped 5; count of bases not matched to a gene: 1. This CDR3 region has 15 residues. Germline loops: CDR1 SGHAT, CDR2 FQNNGV. The CDR3 sequence: CASSLGLAGNNEQFF. In DNA form, the CDR3 reads TGTGCCAGCAGCTTGGGACTAGCGGGGAACAATGAGCAGTTCTTC. The full variable domain, its missing parts supplied by reference TRBV11-2 and TRBJ2-1, is EAGVAQSPRYKIIEKRQSVAFWCNPISGHATLYWYQQILGQGPKLLIQFQNNGVVDDSQLPKDRFSAERLKGVDSTLKIQPAKLEDSAVYLCASSLGLAGNNEQFFGPGTRLTVL.

This clonotype was seen only once. The chain employs TRBV29-1 and TRBJ1-2; D unclear. Germline V gene sequence: CDR1 SQVTM, CDR2 ANQGSEA. CDR3 length: 15 residues. V lost 7 bases to trimming and J lost 6 bases, with 24 bases between them. The CDR3 coding sequence is TGCAGCGCCCCTAAGGTGTACAGATCCCTTAATGGCTACACCTTC. Translation gives CSAPKVYRSLNGYTF.

There are a few counts of this clonotype. The chain joins TRBV28 to TRBJ2-1; D uncertain. This CDR3 is 13 amino acids long. The V gene's germline CDR1 is MDHEN and CDR2 SYDVKM. The V gene lost 3 bases and the J gene lost 5 bases, with 8 bases spanning the gap. DNA of the CDR3: TGTGCCAGCAGTTTGAGTCCACACAATGAGCAGTTCTTC. It specifies CASSLSPHNEQFF.

This clonotype was found a few times. V is TRBV7-9 and J is TRBJ2-2, with 10 bases that match TRBD1. Germline CDR1 and CDR2: SEHNR and FQNEAQ (reference sequence). Losses at the gene ends were 5 bases for V and 0 bases for J; bases not matched to a gene: 6. The length of the CDR3 is 17 residues. CDR3: CASSPEGQGPNTGELFF. The CDR3 nucleotides are TGTGCCAGCAGCCCGGAGGGACAGGGGCCGAACACCGGGGAGCTGTTTTTT. Full variable domain (missing parts from reference TRBV7-9 and TRBJ2-2): DTGVSQNPRHKITKRGQNVTFRCDPISEHNRLYWYRQTLGQGPEFLTYFQNEAQLEKSRLLSDRFSAERPKGSFSTLEIQRTEQGDSAMYLCASSPEGQGPNTGELFFGEGSRLTVL.

DNA for the CDR3: TGTGCCAGCAGTAGTAGGGACTATGGTAATGAGCAGTTCTTC. As protein: CASSSRDYGNEQFF. The chain couples TRBV11-3 to TRBJ2-1; TRBD2 matches 7 bases. The CDR3 runs 14 residues. Looked up from germline, CDR1 is SGHNT and CDR2 is YENEEA. Trimming at V came to 6 bases and at J to 7 bases, leaving 9 bases not matched to a gene.

DNA of the CDR3: TGTGCCAGCAGTCCCGGATTATCCCCTTCCTACGAGCAGTACTTC. Its protein product is CASSPGLSPSYEQYF. This chain links TRBV2 with TRBJ2-7; D is unclear. The germline V gene encodes CDR1 SNHLY and CDR2 FYNNEI. V was trimmed by 5 bases and J by 1 base, leaving 15 bases between them. This CDR3 is built from 15 residues.

The chain uses TRBV7-9 and TRBJ1-1; 11 nucleotides agree with TRBD1. Germline V gene data show CDR1 as SEHNR and CDR2 as FQNEAQ (reference sequence). After removal of 0 bases from V and 1 base from J, the junction contained 1 base not matched to a gene. The CDR3 is 16 residues long. The DNA for the CDR3 is TGTGCCAGCAGCTTAGCGGGACAGGGGGAGAACACTGAAGCTTTCTTT. Amino acids: CASSLAGQGENTEAFF.

The chain has TRBV28 and TRBJ1-6; unclear D gene. The CDR3 is made up of 15 amino acids. Germline V lookup: CDR1 MDHEN, CDR2 SYDVKM. The germline V and J ends were trimmed by 5 bases and 6 bases, with 14 bases remaining between them. CDR3 DNA sequence: TGTGCCAGCAGTCTGCGCGCGGCGACTAATTCACCCCTCCACTTT. Encoded protein: CASSLRAATNSPLHF.

This clonotype was counted a few times. The rearrangement joins TRBV24-1 to TRBJ2-3; no clear D gene. V dropped 5 bases and J dropped 0 bases, with 8 bases sitting between them. Germline V gives CDR1 KGHDR, CDR2 SFDVKD. This CDR3 is built from 14 residues. The CDR3 region is CATSAADSTDTQYF. CDR3 bases: TGTGCCACCAGTGCCGCTGACAGCACAGATACGCAGTATTTT.

This chain uses TRBV27 with TRBJ1-2, with D hard to call. Trimming removed 4 bases from V and 5 bases from J, with 14 bases in between. The CDR3 spans 14 residues. Per the germline V gene, CDR1 is MNHEY and CDR2 is SMNVEV (reference sequence). The CDR3 reads CASSYTPVGYGYTF. The CDR3, as DNA: TGTGCCAGCAGTTATACACCGGTGGGGTATGGCTACACCTTC.

This clonotype appeared many times. The chain links TRBV2 to TRBJ1-1; no clear D. The CDR3 extends over 14 amino acids. V was cut by 2 bases and J by 2 bases, with 9 bases left in between. The V gene's germline CDR1 is SNHLY and CDR2 FYNNEI. The CDR3 DNA is TGTGCCAGCAGTGAAACGGCGGGTAACACTGAAGCTTTCTTT. Encoded protein: CASSETAGNTEAFF.

This clonotype showed up just a few times. The V call is TRBV15, the J call TRBJ1-4, with TRBD1 as a possible D gene (6 bases). V gave up 9 bases and J gave up 7 bases, with 12 bases separating them. Germline CDR1 and CDR2: LNHNV and YYDKDF (reference sequence). The CDR3 totals 12 residues. As DNA, the CDR3 is TGTGCCACTCAGACAGGCTCTGAAAAACTGTTTTTT. Amino acids: CATQTGSEKLFF.

The chain is built from TRBV7-6 and TRBJ2-2; TRBD2 agrees at 7 bases. The CDR3 sequence is 15 residues long. Losses at the gene ends were 5 bases for V and 8 bases for J; bases not matched to a gene: 11. Per germline, CDR1 SGHVS and CDR2 FNYEAQ. Here the CDR3 DNA reads TGTGCCAGCAGCCCCCCGGGGGGATTGGAGGGGGAGCTGTTTTTT. Encoded protein: CASSPPGGLEGELFF.

This clonotype was seen a few times. The J gene is TRBJ2-7, the V gene TRBV12-3 or TRBV12-4; 8 bases map to TRBD1. J lost 6 bases, V lost 2 bases, and 9 bases had no gene match. The CDR3 is 15 residues long. DNA for the CDR3: TGTGCCAGCAGTTTACGACAGGGGATTAGGCTCGAGCAGTACTTC. Amino acids: CASSLRQGIRLEQYF.